This T cell receptor (beta chain) originates from a study of T cell changes during pregnancy in multiple sclerosis. From germline, CDR1 is MNHNY and CDR2 SVGAGI (reference sequence). The CDR3 is made up of 16 amino acids. Trimming cost V 2 bases and J 0 bases, with 14 bases left between them. Clones were read by immunoSEQ multiplex PCR, and TCRdb kept only the in-frame ones, dropping some. The data show under 50,000 clones, with 92% seen just once and around 5.5% held by the top ten. The sequencing used CD8+ T cells from peripheral blood mononuclear cells, collected in the third trimester of pregnancy. The sequence was obtained from a female donor with multiple sclerosis, enrolled in a pregnancy study. V gene TRBV6-6 combines with J gene TRBJ2-7, with TRBD2 as a possible D gene (6 bases). The CDR3: CASSYTLASSSYEQYF. The CDR3, as DNA: TGTGCCAGCAGTTACACCCTAGCGAGTAGCTCCTACGAGCAGTACTTC.